This TCR beta chain was documented in a study of CD8+CD57+ T cells in acquired aplastic anemia. Template material for TCR beta VDJ and CDR3 profiling consisted of genomic DNA. TCRdb redid the calling of the reads with MiXCR, one entry per CDR3 protein. The sample lists about 180,000 distinct CDR3 sequences, nearly 50% occurring once. Patients picked for sequencing had shown CD8+CD57+ cell expansion detected by flow cytometry. Trimming took 1 base from V and 1 from J; bases not matched to a gene: 12. This CDR3 contains 17 residues. Germline V gene sequence: CDR1 SQVTM, CDR2 ANQGSEA. The clonotype was recovered from a human donor with aplastic anemia. Sequencing was carried out using sorted CD4+, CD8+, or CD8+CD57+ T cells (not recorded which) from PBMCs. The rearrangement uses TRBV29-1 and TRBJ2-7; 8 bases align to TRBD1. CDR3 bases: TGCAGCGTTGAAGCACTCGTTCAGGGGGCCTCGTCCTACGAGCAGTACTTC. Protein product: CSVEALVQGASSYEQYF.